One and the same sample provided the 21 T cell receptor beta chains below, sequenced in a study of cytomegalovirus exposure and HLA in healthy donors. Primers: 60 Vbeta forward and 13 Jbeta reverse. Profiling relied on immunoSEQ multiplex PCR, and the TCRdb table lists in-frame clones only, not all of them. This table holds about 83,000 clones, about two thirds found once. Source material: PBMCs. Every receptor here comes from a man aged 55 to 70 in good health and CMV-seronegative.

V is TRBV6-5 and J is TRBJ1-5; D is perhaps TRBD1 (6 bases). The CDR3 contains 15 residues. Trimming stripped 6 bases from V and 3 bases from J, with 15 bases between. CDR1 MNHEY and CDR2 SVGAGI come from the germline V gene. The CDR3 DNA sequence: TGTGCCAGCAGGAGAACGGACAGCCTCAATCAGCCCCAGCATTTT. It encodes CASRRTDSLNQPQHF.

This clone showed up just a few times. The rearrangement links TRBV7-9 to TRBJ1-1; the D is unclear. V was shortened by 5 bases and J by 0 bases, with 16 bases between the two germline ends. From germline, CDR1 is SEHNR and CDR2 FQNEAQ (reference sequence). There are 16 residues in the CDR3. This CDR3 is CASSHSPRNMNTEAFF. The CDR3 coding sequence is TGTGCCAGCAGCCACTCTCCGAGGAACATGAACACTGAAGCTTTCTTT.

This chain uses TRBV6-1 with TRBJ2-5; TRBD2 aligns across 7 bases. This CDR3 is built from 13 residues. After removal of 7 bases from V and 4 bases from J, the junction contained 6 bases not matched to a gene. The V gene's germline CDR1 is MNHNS and CDR2 SASEGT. CDR3: CASTLGGLETQYF. The CDR3 region has the DNA TGTGCCAGCACCCTGGGGGGGTTAGAGACCCAGTACTTC.

This chain connects TRBV7-2 to TRBJ1-6; D gene ambiguous. Trimming left V 5 bases short and J 4 bases short, with 12 bases between. The CDR3 spans 15 residues. Per germline, CDR1 SGHTA and CDR2 FQGNSA. The CDR3, as DNA: TGTGCCAGCAGCAGGCAGGAGGGTTATAATTCACCCCTCCACTTT. Protein sequence: CASSRQEGYNSPLHF.

V usage is TRBV5-1 and J usage is TRBJ2-7, with D tentatively TRBD2 (5 bases). V lost 0 bases and J 2 bases, leaving 12 bases between the germline ends. The CDR3 consists of 15 residues. The germline gives CDR1 SGHRS, CDR2 YFSETQ. Written as DNA, the CDR3 is TGCGCCAGCAGCTTGGTGGGAGACACAACCTACGAGCAGTACTTC. Translating it yields CASSLVGDTTYEQYF.

The V gene is TRBV2, the J gene TRBJ1-2, with 9 bases aligning to TRBD1. The V and J ends lost 4 bases and 7 bases, in that order; junction bases with no gene match: 7. Germline assignment: CDR1 SNHLY and CDR2 FYNNEI. The CDR3 consists of 14 residues. CDR3 sequence reads: CASSVWTGASGYTF. In DNA form, the CDR3 reads TGTGCCAGCAGTGTGTGGACAGGGGCATCTGGCTACACCTTC. Variable domain in full (rest from reference TRBV2 and TRBJ1-2): EPEVTQTPSHQVTQMGQEVILRCVPISNHLYFYWYRQILGQKVEFLVSFYNNEISEKSEIFDDQFSVERPDGSNFTLKIRSTKLEDSAMYFCASSVWTGASGYTFGSGTRLTVV.

A few counts support this clone. The rearrangement links TRBV5-6 to TRBJ1-1; D remains ambiguous. V was shortened by 0 bases and J by 4 bases, with 13 bases between the two germline ends. CDR3 length: 15 residues. Per the germline V gene, CDR1 is SGHDT and CDR2 is YYEEEE. The CDR3, as DNA: TGTGCCAGCAGCTTGGTCGAAGGAGGAAGCACTGAAGCTTTCTTT. Protein sequence: CASSLVEGGSTEAFF.

This chain joins TRBV19 and TRBJ1-2; 7 bases align to TRBD1. This CDR3 spans 14 amino acids. In germline, CDR1 is LNHDA, CDR2 SQIVND (reference sequence). Trimming removed 3 bases from V and 4 bases from J; junction bases left unmatched: 5. The CDR3 DNA reads as TGTGCCAGTAGTATCCCCGGGACAGCCTATGGCTACACCTTC. It codes for CASSIPGTAYGYTF.

V usage is TRBV2 and J usage is TRBJ2-1; 9 nucleotides match TRBD1. The germline gives CDR1 SNHLY, CDR2 FYNNEI. CDR3 length: 13 amino acids. V lost 2 bases and J lost 11; bases outside the gene matches: 4. The CDR3 sequence: CASSEQGQGKQFF. The CDR3, as DNA: TGTGCCAGCAGTGAACAGGGACAGGGAAAGCAGTTCTTC.

This chain connects TRBV27 to TRBJ2-2; 15 nucleotides align to TRBD2. The germline V gene encodes CDR1 MNHEY and CDR2 SMNVEV (reference sequence). CDR3 size: 22 residues. The V and J ends lost 5 bases and 5 bases, in that order; junction bases with no gene match: 21. The CDR3 reads CASSNKYHRTSGRAVYTGELFF. CDR3 nucleotide sequence: TGTGCCAGCAGTAACAAATATCACCGGACTAGCGGGAGGGCCGTATATACCGGGGAGCTGTTTTTT.

The chain combines TRBV7-9 with TRBJ2-1; D ambiguous. V shed 6 bases and J shed 7 bases, with 19 bases lying between them. The V gene's germline CDR1 is SEHNR and CDR2 FQNEAQ (reference sequence). This CDR3 has 15 amino acids. The CDR3 region is CASSPDFPRSNEQFF. The CDR3 bases are TGTGCCAGCAGTCCTGACTTCCCTAGAAGTAATGAGCAGTTCTTC. The full variable domain, rest sourced from reference TRBV7-9 and TRBJ2-1, is DTGVSQNPRHKITKRGQNVTFRCDPISEHNRLYWYRQTLGQGPEFLTYFQNEAQLEKSRLLSDRFSAERPKGSFSTLEIQRTEQGDSAMYLCASSPDFPRSNEQFFGPGTRLTVL.

The V gene is TRBV5-1, the J gene TRBJ1-4; 7 nucleotides line up with TRBD1. The CDR3 loop spans 15 amino acids. Germline V lookup: CDR1 SGHRS, CDR2 YFSETQ. The ends lost 6 bases at V and 8 bases at J; junction bases unmatched: 13. CDR3 in DNA: TGCGCCAGCACCTCGACAGGGTCCGGGGAGGAAAAACTGTTTTTT. Amino acid sequence: CASTSTGSGEEKLFF.

The chain is built from TRBV9 and TRBJ1-3; TRBD1 might be the D (6 bases). Germline-derived CDR1 and CDR2 are SGDLS and YYNGEE. The CDR3 is 12 amino acids. Trimming took 2 bases from V and 8 from J, leaving 8 bases between them. The CDR3 DNA reads as TGTGCCAGCAGCGTGGCAGGGGACACCATATATTTT. As protein: CASSVAGDTIYF.

The chain joins TRBV29-1 to TRBJ2-5; weak D call: TRBD2 (6 bases). The germline V gene encodes CDR1 SQVTM and CDR2 ANQGSEA. Trimming removed 4 bases at V and 4 bases at J, with 16 bases between. The CDR3 has 14 residues. CDR3 region: CSVVGAGGGETQYF. The CDR3 DNA is TGCAGCGTTGTTGGGGCCGGGGGAGGAGAGACCCAGTACTTC. Supplemented by reference TRBV29-1 and TRBJ2-5, the full variable domain reads SAVISQKPSRDICQRGTSLTIQCQVDSQVTMMFWYRQQPGQSLTLIATANQGSEATYESGFVIDKFPISRPNLTFSTLTVSNMSPEDSSIYLCSVVGAGGGETQYFGPGTRLLVL.

The V gene is TRBV2, the J gene TRBJ1-2; D is perhaps TRBD1 (5 bases). The CDR3 contains 15 residues. The V and J ends lost 2 bases and 2 bases respectively, with 12 bases between them. Germline V gives CDR1 SNHLY, CDR2 FYNNEI. CDR3 sequence: CASSEYGRVNYGYTF. CDR3 DNA: TGTGCCAGCAGTGAATATGGCAGGGTGAACTATGGCTACACCTTC.

This clone came up once. The chain employs TRBV19 and TRBJ2-2; D is possibly TRBD2 (6 bases). Germline-derived CDR1 and CDR2 are LNHDA and SQIVND (reference sequence). V was clipped by 6 bases and J by 2 bases, with 16 bases between them. The CDR3 sequence is 16 residues long. The CDR3 loop is CASSQGWGDNTGELFF. Here the CDR3 DNA reads TGTGCCAGTAGCCAAGGGTGGGGGGATAACACCGGGGAGCTGTTTTTT. The variable domain in full, completed from reference TRBV19 and TRBJ2-2, reads DGGITQSPKYLFRKEGQNVTLSCEQNLNHDAMYWYRQDPGQGLRLIYYSQIVNDFQKGDIAEGYSVSREKKESFPLTVTSAQKNPTAFYLCASSQGWGDNTGELFFGEGSRLTVL.

The chain combines TRBV5-1 with TRBJ1-1; a possible D gene is TRBD1 (6 bases). The CDR3 covers 14 residues. Germline CDR1 and CDR2: SGHRS and YFSETQ. V lost 9 bases and J lost 3, with 18 bases in between. The DNA for the CDR3 is TGCGCCATCGCGTGGGGGCGACTGGACACTGAAGCTTTCTTT. Protein sequence: CAIAWGRLDTEAFF.

This chain connects TRBV28 to TRBJ1-1; 7 positions match TRBD1. Trimming at V came to 6 bases and at J to 3 bases, leaving 4 bases not matched to a gene. Germline V gene sequence: CDR1 MDHEN, CDR2 SYDVKM. The CDR3 contains 13 residues. The CDR3 loop reads CASSTTGDTEAFF. CDR3 DNA: TGTGCCAGCAGCACAACAGGGGACACTGAAGCTTTCTTT.

The gene calls are TRBV29-1 and TRBJ1-1; 7 nucleotides match TRBD1. Germline V gene lookup returns CDR1 SQVTM and CDR2 ANQGSEA. CDR3 length equals 16 residues. J lost 0 bases, V lost 3 bases, and 10 bases had no gene match. CDR3 sequence reads: CSVEETGIFMNTEAFF. DNA for the CDR3: TGCAGCGTTGAGGAGACAGGGATATTCATGAACACTGAAGCTTTCTTT.

The CDR3 DNA reads as TGCAGCGTTAGAGGGGGCAACTCCTACGAGCAGTACTTC. It translates to CSVRGGNSYEQYF. This chain joins TRBV29-1 and TRBJ2-7; 7 positions match TRBD1. The CDR3 has 13 residues. Germline V CDR1 and CDR2: SQVTM, ANQGSEA. The ends lost 5 bases at V and 0 bases at J; junction bases unmatched: 4.

J is TRBJ1-5 and V is TRBV5-4; D call uncertain. CDR3 length: 16 residues. From germline, CDR1 is SGHNT and CDR2 YYREEE (reference sequence). Trimming shortened V by 1 base and J by 0 bases, and 11 bases separated the two germline ends. CDR3 residues: CASSLTPDISNQPQHF. The CDR3 DNA follows: TGTGCCAGCAGCTTGACACCAGATATTAGCAATCAGCCCCAGCATTTT.